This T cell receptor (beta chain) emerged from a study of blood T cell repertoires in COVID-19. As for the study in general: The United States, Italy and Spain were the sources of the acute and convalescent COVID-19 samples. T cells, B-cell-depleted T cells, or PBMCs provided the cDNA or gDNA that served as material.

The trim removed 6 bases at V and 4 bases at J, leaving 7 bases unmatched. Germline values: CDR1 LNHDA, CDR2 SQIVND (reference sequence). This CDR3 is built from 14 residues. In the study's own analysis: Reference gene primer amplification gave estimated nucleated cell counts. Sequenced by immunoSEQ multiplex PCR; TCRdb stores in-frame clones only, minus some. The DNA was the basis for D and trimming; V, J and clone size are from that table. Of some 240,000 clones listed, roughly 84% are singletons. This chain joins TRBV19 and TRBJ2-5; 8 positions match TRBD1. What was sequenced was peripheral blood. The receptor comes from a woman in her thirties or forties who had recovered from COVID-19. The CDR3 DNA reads TGTGCCAGTAGCTTGACAGGGGTGGGAGAGACCCAGTACTTC. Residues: CASSLTGVGETQYF.